A single sample is the source of the 20 T cell receptor beta chains below, sequenced in a study of CD8+ T cells in alopecia areata. Following extraction, RNA underwent reverse transcription to cDNA, which served as the sequencing template. Only in-frame clones appear in the TCRdb table, and some are missing; sequencing was by immunoSEQ multiplex PCR. Among 150,000 to 200,000 clones listed, 50% to 60% were seen once. The sequencing used CD4+ T cells sorted from blood, collected at week 0. The source is a human donor with alopecia areata.

The gene calls are TRBV6-5 and TRBJ1-2; D remains ambiguous. This CDR3 comprises 16 residues. The V end lost 0 bases, the J end lost 4 bases, and 15 bases lay between the germline ends. Germline-derived CDR1 and CDR2 are MNHEY and SVGAGI. CDR3 sequence: CASSYSEGRGGYGYTF. The CDR3 bases are TGTGCCAGCAGTTACTCGGAGGGCCGAGGTGGCTATGGCTACACCTTC.

The V gene is TRBV27, the J gene TRBJ1-6; D is possibly TRBD1 (6 bases). V lost 5 bases and J lost 11, with 16 bases in between. The V gene's germline CDR1 is MNHEY and CDR2 SMNVEV (reference sequence). CDR3 length: 14 residues. CDR3 sequence reads: CASSITGFETPLHF. DNA of the CDR3: TGTGCCAGCAGTATAACAGGGTTTGAGACACCCCTCCACTTT.

The rearrangement uses TRBV30 and TRBJ1-5; D possibly corresponds to TRBD1 (6 bases). With 0 bases removed from V and 5 bases from J, the gap between germline ends came to 11 bases. This CDR3 spans 14 amino acids. Germline assignment: CDR1 GTSNPN and CDR2 SVGIG (reference sequence). The DNA of the CDR3 is TGTGCCTGGAGTGTACAGGGCAGTCATCAGCCCCAGCATTTT. This gives the protein CAWSVQGSHQPQHF.

This chain connects TRBV5-1 to TRBJ2-5, with 11 bases lining up with TRBD2. The V gene end was trimmed by 7 bases and the J gene end by 6 bases; junction bases not matched to a gene: 11. Germline-derived CDR1 and CDR2 are SGHRS and YFSETQ. This CDR3 is 15 amino acids long. CDR3 in DNA: TGCGCCAGCGGCCCGATAGCGGGGGGGCCTCAGACCCAGTACTTC. Amino acid sequence: CASGPIAGGPQTQYF.

The rearrangement uses TRBV5-7 and TRBJ2-7; 8 bases align to TRBD1. TRBV5-7 counts as an open reading frame of uncertain function. The CDR3 length is 14 residues. The trim removed 4 bases at V and 5 bases at J, leaving 8 bases unmatched. CDR3 nucleotide sequence: TGTGCCAGCAGCCGTGGTGACAGGGGCCACGAGCAGTACTTC. Translation: CASSRGDRGHEQYF.

The chain's CDR3 is CSVAGGQGAGQPQHF. CDR3 sequence (DNA): TGCAGCGTCGCGGGTGGACAGGGGGCTGGGCAGCCCCAGCATTTT. This chain connects TRBV29-1 to TRBJ1-5; 11 bases map to TRBD1. Trimming removed 6 bases from V and 7 bases from J; junction bases left unmatched: 11. The germline CDR1 and CDR2 sequences are SQVTM and ANQGSEA. This CDR3 is built from 15 residues. Filled out from reference TRBV29-1 and TRBJ1-5, the complete variable domain reads SAVISQKPSRDICQRGTSLTIQCQVDSQVTMMFWYRQQPGQSLTLIATANQGSEATYESGFVIDKFPISRPNLTFSTLTVSNMSPEDSSIYLCSVAGGQGAGQPQHFGDGTRLSIL.

This chain connects TRBV5-1 to TRBJ2-5; D is perhaps TRBD2 (6 bases). The CDR3 totals 14 residues. CDR1 and CDR2 (germline): SGHRS, YFSETQ. The V end lost 2 bases, the J end lost 3 bases, and 11 bases lay between the germline ends. The CDR3 is CASSFARGKETQYF. In DNA form, the CDR3 reads TGCGCCAGCAGCTTCGCGCGGGGAAAAGAGACCCAGTACTTC.

The J gene is TRBJ1-5, the V gene TRBV19; TRBD1 might be the D (5 bases). The germline gives CDR1 LNHDA, CDR2 SQIVND (reference sequence). The CDR3 is 15 residues long. With 9 bases removed from V and 6 bases from J, the gap between germline ends came to 21 bases. The CDR3 DNA follows: TGTGCCAGCACGCCGGGCGGCTTCGGGGGTCAGCCCCAGCATTTT. Its protein is CASTPGGFGGQPQHF.

V usage is TRBV30 and J usage is TRBJ1-1; D is undetermined. Trimming cost V 1 base and J 0 bases, with 6 bases left between them. Germline assignment: CDR1 GTSNPN and CDR2 SVGIG (reference sequence). The CDR3 sequence is 13 residues long. This CDR3 reads CAWSGPMNTEAFF. The CDR3, as DNA: TGTGCCTGGAGTGGTCCCATGAACACTGAAGCTTTCTTT.

The V and J genes are TRBV7-8 and TRBJ2-7; D is ambiguous. Germline CDR1 reads SGHVS; CDR2 reads FQNEAQ. The V end lost 0 bases, the J end lost 6 bases, and 6 bases lay between the germline ends. The CDR3 sequence is 12 residues long. CDR3 nucleotides: TGTGCCAGCAGCTTAGCCAGAGGCGAGCAGTACTTC. Its translation is CASSLARGEQYF.

The gene calls are TRBV5-1 and TRBJ1-5; D might be TRBD1 (5 bases). The CDR3 loop spans 13 amino acids. With 4 bases removed from V and 4 bases from J, the gap between germline ends came to 9 bases. Germline CDR1 reads SGHRS; CDR2 reads YFSETQ. The CDR3 reads CASSVGQNQPQHF. CDR3 sequence (DNA): TGCGCCAGCAGCGTAGGACAAAATCAGCCCCAGCATTTT.

V and J are TRBV30 and TRBJ2-2; the D is unclear. The germline V gene encodes CDR1 GTSNPN and CDR2 SVGIG (reference sequence). There are 14 residues in the CDR3. Trimming pared 4 bases from V and 1 base from J, leaving 10 bases between. In DNA form, the CDR3 reads TGTGCCTGGAAATCCGTGGGGAACACCGGGGAGCTGTTTTTT. It yields the protein CAWKSVGNTGELFF. Using reference TRBV30 and TRBJ2-2 for the parts outside the CDR3, the full variable domain is SQTIHQWPATLVQPVGSPLSLECTVEGTSNPNLYWYRQAAGRGLQLLFYSVGIGQISSEVPQNLSASRPQDRQFILSSKKLLLSDSGFYLCAWKSVGNTGELFFGEGSRLTVL.

The rearrangement uses TRBV29-1 and TRBJ2-1; TRBD2 aligns across 9 bases. This CDR3 has 14 amino acids. The germline CDR1 and CDR2 sequences are SQVTM and ANQGSEA. J lost 5 bases, V lost 5 bases, and 7 bases had no gene match. CDR3 nucleotides: TGCAGCGTTTCCCGGCTAGCGGGGAACAATGAGCAGTTCTTC. Protein product: CSVSRLAGNNEQFF.

The J gene is TRBJ1-1, the V gene TRBV29-1; 8 bases line up with TRBD1. This CDR3 has 13 amino acids. Looked up from germline, CDR1 is SQVTM and CDR2 is ANQGSEA. The V and J ends lost 7 bases and 6 bases, in that order; junction bases with no gene match: 10. CDR3 region: CSADRDRSSEAFF. The CDR3 region has the DNA TGCAGCGCTGACCGGGACAGGTCATCTGAAGCTTTCTTT. Using reference TRBV29-1 and TRBJ1-1 for the parts outside the CDR3, the full variable domain is SAVISQKPSRDICQRGTSLTIQCQVDSQVTMMFWYRQQPGQSLTLIATANQGSEATYESGFVIDKFPISRPNLTFSTLTVSNMSPEDSSIYLCSADRDRSSEAFFGQGTRLTVV.

This clone was seen a few times. The J gene is TRBJ2-1, the V gene TRBV29-1; 9 bases align to TRBD2. The CDR3 covers 13 residues. The V gene's germline CDR1 is SQVTM and CDR2 ANQGSEA. CDR3 DNA: TGCAGTGGTCTCAGCGGGGGGTACAATGAGCAGTTCTTC. As protein: CSGLSGGYNEQFF.

The chain recombines TRBV5-1 with TRBJ2-4; D may be TRBD2 (6 bases). Trimming removed 4 bases at V and 10 bases at J, with 15 bases between. CDR3 length: 13 residues. Germline V gene lookup returns CDR1 SGHRS and CDR2 YFSETQ. In DNA form, the CDR3 reads TGCGCCAGCAGCGCGGAGGGTGCTGGAATTCAGTACTTC. Protein sequence: CASSAEGAGIQYF.

The genes are TRBV5-1 and TRBJ2-3, with TRBD2 matching 10 bases. V lost 4 bases, J lost 3 bases, and 8 bases stayed unmatched. CDR3 length: 16 residues. Per germline, CDR1 SGHRS and CDR2 YFSETQ. The CDR3 reads CASSTSGAPGTDTQYF. The CDR3 DNA is TGCGCCAGCAGCACTAGCGGGGCCCCCGGGACAGATACGCAGTATTTT.

This clone has just a few counts. This chain joins TRBV11-2 and TRBJ2-3, with 7 bases identical to TRBD1. Per germline, CDR1 SGHAT and CDR2 FQNNGV. The CDR3 spans 16 residues. With V trimmed by 5 bases and J by 6 bases, 14 bases remained unmatched. CDR3 coding DNA: TGTGCCAGCAGCCTAGTCCGGGCAGGGGGATTGGATACGCAGTATTTT. Protein: CASSLVRAGGLDTQYF.

The chain links TRBV29-1 to TRBJ1-2, with unresolved D. Trimming took off 6 bases at V and 1 base at J, with 12 bases between the two ends. CDR3 length equals 13 residues. CDR1 SQVTM and CDR2 ANQGSEA come from the germline V gene. For the CDR3, the DNA is TGCAGCGTAGCCACAGCGGGTAACTATGGCTACACCTTC. This gives the protein CSVATAGNYGYTF.

The gene calls are TRBV5-6 and TRBJ2-7; D is undetermined. Germline V CDR1 and CDR2: SGHDT, YYEEEE. The V and J ends lost 5 bases and 5 bases respectively, with 11 bases between them. This CDR3 has 12 amino acids. The DNA for the CDR3 is TGTGCCAGCAGTGTCGTGGGCCACGAGCAGTACTTC. It yields the protein CASSVVGHEQYF.